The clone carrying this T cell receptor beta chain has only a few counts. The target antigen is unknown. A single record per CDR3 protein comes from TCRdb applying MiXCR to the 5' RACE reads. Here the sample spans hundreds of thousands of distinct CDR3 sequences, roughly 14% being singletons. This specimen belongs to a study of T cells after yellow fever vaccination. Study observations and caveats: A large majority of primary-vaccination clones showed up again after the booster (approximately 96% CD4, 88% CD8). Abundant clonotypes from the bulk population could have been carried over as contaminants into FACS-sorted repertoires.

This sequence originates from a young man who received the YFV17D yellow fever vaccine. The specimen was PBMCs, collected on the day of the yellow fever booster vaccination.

DNA for the CDR3: TGTGCCATCAGTGAGTGGGTCCTGACAGGATCTAGCACAGATACGCAGTATTTT. It specifies CAISEWVLTGSSTDTQYF. J is TRBJ2-3 and V is TRBV10-3; tentatively, D is TRBD1 (6 bases). The germline V and J ends were trimmed by 1 base and 0 bases, with 17 bases remaining between them. Germline values: CDR1 ENHRY, CDR2 SYGVKD. The CDR3 length is 18 residues.